The following is a TCR beta chain sequence with its context. Its cognate antigen has yet to be identified. No base-level quality is on record; no much larger clone is a single base apart. Using the deep immunoSEQ assay, multiplex PCR amplified TCR CDR3 regions from genomic DNA. Extracted genomic DNA from each cell subset was spread evenly across all wells of several immunoSEQ 96-well plates, with each plate serving as a replicate. Each replicate PCR for sorted subsets received 150 to 250 ng genomic DNA, equal to about 30,000 T cell genomes. The purified libraries were quantified using a Qubit 3.0 fluorometer, sized with a Bioanalyzer 2100, and then quantified again using the KAPA Library Quantification kit. A separate single-read 150-cycle Illumina NextSeq 550 flow cell was used to sequence each immunoSEQ 96-well plate. The study's own analysis went as follows. Because the immunoSEQ output included only junctional sequences and no quality scores, the filtering could not be the same as the filtering used for full-length reads. To assign V/J genes and CDR3, sequences were annotated using PyIR, a Python wrapper for IgBLAST v1.9, with IMGT germline references. Reads were filtered out if the reads had weak V/J assignments (E-value above 1e-6), no CDR3, stop codons, out-of-frame junctions, or ambiguous translated residues. V3J clonotypes were defined by identical inferred V gene, J gene, and CDR3 amino acid sequence. To compute the percentage overlap between repertoires, the number of shared unique clonotypes was divided by the size of the smaller repertoire. RTK rarefaction, the Chao1 estimator, and Recon v2.1 estimates of unobserved clonotypes were used to assess repertoire richness. Generation probabilities for all TCRbeta clonotypes obtained by the gDNA method from a handful of donors were computed using OLGA. This is the immuneACCESS table as TCRdb keeps it, with only in-frame sequences that have V and J called. A part of the clones is gone; compared with another copy, unresolved V genes explain less than half, and the rest is unexplained. The V and J calls and clone size come from that table; D and trimming were worked out from the DNA. The sample has 1.5 million to 1.9 million clones on record, roughly 98% of them singletons. About 0.45% of the sample is held by the ten biggest clonotypes.

The cysteine opens and the phenylalanine closes a CDR3 of 17 amino acids. The sequence is cut down to CDR3 DNA, 51 bases in frame from base 1. According to the germline V gene, CDR1 reads MDHEN and CDR2 reads SYDVKM. V was cut back by 4 bases and J by 4 bases, leaving a gap of 20 bases between them. The data were taken from a study of shared clonotypes between healthy human individuals (TCRdb year 2020). Regarding the research as a whole: The cohort included three men and two women between 18 and 49 years of age. Per donor, three plates each were used for CD4 naive and CD4 memory, two for CD8 naive, and one for CD8 memory. To estimate repertoire size and how much clonotype sharing occurs between individuals, the study deeply sequenced the blood TCR repertoires of 5 or 6 healthy adults. Libraries were prepared and TCR repertoires were sequenced by different laboratories using diverse techniques, in order to increase sequencing depth and limit assay-specific biases. Each donor's leukapheresis produced roughly between roughly 0.94 and 9.5 billion PBMCs.

What the research found in general, with its limitations: The genetic and exposure-history diversity represented was limited by the small number of donors. Estimated clonotype richness was generally larger for naive than for memory subsets. Even with the large sequencing depth, rarefaction of the sorted-subset datasets indicated that sequencing was incomplete. Only blood was sampled, and tissue TCR repertoires likely differ from those in blood. Pairwise subsampling indicated that sequencing depth was expected to affect the degree of clonotype sharing among donors. Sharing across several donors was observed for about 5% of naive CD4, under 4% of naive CD8, 2.3% of memory CD4, and about 0.39% of memory CD8 clonotypes. Compared with non-shared clonotypes, the clonotypes found in all four sorted-subset donors had higher generation probabilities.

The donors were healthy, HIV-negative adults who had no recently reported acute infections or vaccinations. Every donor was a Caucasian adult residing in Nashville, Tennessee, USA. Magnetic negative selection was used to enrich CD4+ T cells, after which naive cells were positively selected on CD45RA and the negative fraction became the memory subset. After blood collection by leukapheresis, PBMCs were isolated using Ficoll-Histopaque density gradient centrifugation and then cryopreserved in the vapor phase of liquid nitrogen. Purity and quantity of every magnetically sorted T cell population were checked by analytical flow cytometry. Genomic DNA was isolated from every sorted fraction and measured by UV absorbance on a Nanodrop 2000c.

This receptor chain uses TRBV28 and TRBJ1-5, with TRBD1 as a weak D call on 5 bases. The sequenced material came from naive CD4+ T cells sorted from blood. The cell subset or site label of this sample denotes: CD45RA+ positively selected. The receptor was derived from a man between 25 and 39 years old in good health. The base sequence is TGTGCCAGCAGTTACCCAGGGCAGGCGACTTGGAATCAGCCCCAGCATTTT. Its translation reads: CASSYPGQATWNQPQHF. Here the CDR3 is joined to the reference TRBV28 and TRBJ1-5 genes, and the full variable domain is: DVKVTQSSRYLVKRTGEKVFLECVQDMDHENMFWYRQDPGLGLRLIYFSYDVKMKEKGDIPEGYSVSREKKERFSLILESASTNQTSMYLCASSYPGQATWNQPQHFGDGTRLSIL.